Presented here are 11 T cell receptor beta chains from one specimen sequenced in a study of cytotoxic CD8 clonotypes in ibrutinib-treated CLL. Produced via immunoSEQ multiplex PCR; TCRdb's table is partial and in-frame only. Of 100,000 to 150,000 clones detected, over 75% appear once; the ten largest clones hold over 2%. This sample comprised PBMCs, obtained after 24 months of ibrutinib treatment. Receptors were obtained from a human donor with chronic lymphocytic leukemia.

This chain uses TRBV28 with TRBJ2-7; D assignment may be TRBD1 or TRBD2 (6 bases each). Per germline, CDR1 MDHEN and CDR2 SYDVKM. V gave up 6 bases and J gave up 3 bases, with 18 bases separating them. The CDR3 spans 15 residues. The CDR3 DNA is TGTGCCAGCAGAAAAGGGGGGCTCCTAATCTACGAGCAGTACTTC. Residues: CASRKGGLLIYEQYF.

V and J are TRBV7-9 and TRBJ2-7; D is unresolved. V lost 5 bases, J lost 6 bases, and 5 bases lay in between. In germline, CDR1 is SEHNR, CDR2 FQNEAQ (reference sequence). The CDR3 has 10 residues. CDR3 DNA: TGTGCCAGCAGCCCCAGCGAGCAGTACTTC. This encodes CASSPSEQYF.

The CDR3 region is CASGHRDRPYEQYF. The CDR3 bases are TGTGCCAGCGGCCACCGGGACCGTCCCTACGAGCAGTACTTC. This chain connects TRBV7-9 to TRBJ2-7; TRBD1 or TRBD2 may be the D gene (5 bases each). Trimming shortened V by 8 bases and J by 2 bases, and 16 bases separated the two germline ends. There are 14 residues in the CDR3. The germline CDR1 and CDR2 sequences are SEHNR and FQNEAQ (reference sequence).

A few counts support this clone. The CDR3 nucleotides are TGCGCCAGCAGCCAAGATTTTTCGGCAGGTTCCTCCTACGAGCAGTACTTC. Translated, it gives CASSQDFSAGSSYEQYF. This chain links TRBV4-3 with TRBJ2-7; D gene unclear. From germline, CDR1 is LGHNA and CDR2 YSLEER. The CDR3 is made up of 17 amino acids. V gave up 0 bases and J gave up 0 bases, with 15 bases separating them.

Only one count was recorded for this clone. The chain links TRBV19 to TRBJ2-5; tentatively, D is TRBD2 (6 bases). Looked up from germline, CDR1 is LNHDA and CDR2 is SQIVND (reference sequence). The CDR3 runs 15 residues. V lost 4 bases to trimming and J lost 5 bases, with 17 bases between them. As DNA, the CDR3 is TGTGCCAGTAGTAACGGGGGTGGTGGGCAGGAGACCCAGTACTTC. This translates into CASSNGGGGQETQYF.

The CDR3 DNA sequence: TGCACCAGCAGCCCCTATACGGCCTACGTAAGAAAGACCCAGTACTTC. Protein sequence: CTSSPYTAYVRKTQYF. This chain uses TRBV1 with TRBJ2-5. TRBV1 is described as a pseudogene. There are 16 residues in the CDR3.

The V call is TRBV7-3, the J call TRBJ2-2; TRBD2 agrees at 8 bases. The germline V gene has CDR1 SGHTA and CDR2 FQGTGA. This CDR3 comprises 16 residues. The ends lost 5 bases at V and 4 bases at J; junction bases unmatched: 9. The CDR3 is CASSPPGGVGTGELFF. CDR3 DNA sequence: TGTGCCAGCAGCCCCCCCGGGGGGGTGGGCACCGGGGAGCTGTTTTTT.

The chain couples TRBV5-6 to TRBJ2-7, with D hard to call. Germline values: CDR1 SGHDT, CDR2 YYEEEE. Between the trimmed V and J ends, which lost 4 bases and 3 bases, there was a span of 5 bases. The CDR3 runs 11 residues. CDR3 in amino acids: CASSTYYEQYF. CDR3 nucleotide sequence: TGTGCCAGCAGCACTTACTACGAGCAGTACTTC.

J is TRBJ2-2 and V is TRBV2, with D uncertain. V lost 4 bases and J 6 bases, leaving 18 bases between the germline ends. This CDR3 region has 16 residues. In germline, CDR1 is SNHLY, CDR2 FYNNEI. The CDR3, as DNA: TGTGCCAGCAGTGTCCGAAGTATGAGAGCAGCCGGGGAGCTGTTTTTT. Amino acids: CASSVRSMRAAGELFF.

The CDR3 region is CASSQSYQGSKGRYF. In DNA form, the CDR3 reads TGTGCCAGTAGCCAGTCGTATCAGGGCTCGAAAGGGCGGTACTTC. The chain carries TRBV19 and TRBJ2-7, with D possibly matching TRBD1 (5 bases). The CDR3 sequence is 15 residues long. CDR1 is LNHDA and CDR2 is SQIVND in the germline V gene (reference sequence). V shed 6 bases and J shed 12 bases, with 27 bases lying between them.

The genes are TRBV28 and TRBJ1-2; D ambiguous. The CDR3 totals 14 residues. Germline assignment: CDR1 MDHEN and CDR2 SYDVKM. Trimming left V 3 bases short and J 4 bases short, with 12 bases between. In nucleotides, the CDR3 is TGTGCCAGCAGTTTTTTCGGCGGCAGCTATGGCTACACCTTC. As protein: CASSFFGGSYGYTF.